This T cell receptor (beta chain) stems from a study of neurological immune-mediated disorders. Broader study findings: TCR-beta repertoires seemed private in all groups, with no expanded CDR3 amino acid sequences shared.

Noted time point: longitudinal time-point 1 (baseline). Ten or more counts support this clonotype. The antigen is unknown. The CDR3 runs 18 residues. J gave up 10 bases and V 4 bases, and 21 bases lay outside the gene matches. In germline, CDR1 is SGHTA, CDR2 FQGNSA. TCRdb fed the 5' RACE reads into MiXCR, producing one record per CDR3 protein. The sample holds approximately 46,000 distinct CDR3 sequences, approximately 9.1% seen once. This TCR derives from a woman in her 40s in good health. Sequencing used PBMCs. The chain carries TRBV7-2 and TRBJ2-1; 8 bases match TRBD2. In DNA, the CDR3 is TGTGCCAGCAGCTCCCCCCGCGGCCGGACTAGCATCTCGAGGGAGCAGTTCTTC. Translating gives CASSSPRGRTSISREQFF.